These 10 T cell receptor beta chains originate from one sample sequenced in a study of tumor T cells in aggressive B-cell lymphoma. Method: immunoSEQ multiplex PCR; TCRdb's copy keeps in-frame clones and lacks some. The repertoire holds 9,900 or so clones, with about 93% as singletons. Sequenced: tumor tissue. These TCRs come from an adult with diffuse large B cell lymphoma.

In this sample, this clone turned up once. V usage is TRBV10-3 and J usage is TRBJ2-1, with 12 bases aligning to TRBD2. CDR1 and CDR2 from the germline V gene are ENHRY and SYGVKD. The CDR3 totals 14 residues. V trimming: 7 bases; J trimming: 5 bases; junction bases outside the gene matches: 3. Written as DNA, the CDR3 is TGTGCCATCAACAGACTAGCGGGGGACAATGAGCAGTTCTTC. Translating gives CAINRLAGDNEQFF.

The gene calls are TRBV4-1 and TRBJ2-3; 8 bases line up with TRBD2. CDR3 length equals 15 residues. V lost 4 bases to trimming and J lost 5 bases; unmatched junction nucleotides: 8. Germline CDR1 MGHRA, CDR2 YSYEKL. The CDR3 spells CASSRVGTREDTQYF. DNA of the CDR3: TGCGCCAGCAGCCGGGTCGGGACTAGGGAAGATACGCAGTATTTT.

This chain uses TRBV19 with TRBJ1-5, with 10 bases that match TRBD1. The CDR3 loop spans 18 amino acids. Trimming cost V 1 base and J 2 bases; bases outside gene matches: 8. Germline CDR1 LNHDA, CDR2 SQIVND (reference sequence). The CDR3 is CASSIGSGQGIGNQPQHF. The DNA of the CDR3 is TGTGCCAGTAGTATAGGGTCGGGACAGGGGATAGGCAATCAGCCCCAGCATTTT.

The gene calls are TRBV29-1 and TRBJ2-3; no reliable D call. Germline CDR1 reads SQVTM; CDR2 reads ANQGSEA. Trimming removed 1 base at V and 0 bases at J, with 2 bases between. The CDR3 length is 12 residues. CDR3 amino acids: CSVEASTDTQYF. CDR3 in DNA: TGCAGCGTTGAAGCTAGCACAGATACGCAGTATTTT.

V is TRBV9 and J is TRBJ1-1; D is undetermined. V lost 0 bases, J lost 8 bases, and 8 bases lay in between. The CDR3 loop spans 12 amino acids. Germline V gene sequence: CDR1 SGDLS, CDR2 YYNGEE. CDR3 loop: CASSVVGGEAFF. In DNA, the CDR3 is TGTGCCAGCAGCGTAGTCGGAGGGGAAGCTTTCTTT.

The chain employs TRBV7-8 and TRBJ2-5, with a weak D call TRBD2 (6 bases). The V end was cut by 5 bases, the J end by 4 bases, with 11 bases between. This CDR3 contains 13 residues. Germline CDR1 is SGHVS and CDR2 is FQNEAQ. The CDR3 loop reads CASSRESRETQYF. For the CDR3, the DNA is TGTGCCAGCAGCCGGGAGTCGAGAGAGACCCAGTACTTC.

The rearrangement joins TRBV19 to TRBJ2-1, with D hard to call. Germline CDR1 LNHDA, CDR2 SQIVND (reference sequence). V lost 3 bases to trimming and J lost 3 bases, with 12 bases between them. CDR3 size: 15 residues. The CDR3 DNA reads as TGTGCCAGTAGTATCAAAGCGATGGACTACAATGAGCAGTTCTTC. Encoded protein: CASSIKAMDYNEQFF.

The V and J genes are TRBV5-1 and TRBJ2-7; D might be TRBD2 (6 bases). The CDR3 sequence is 16 residues long. Germline lookup yields CDR1 SGHRS and CDR2 YFSETQ. With 3 bases removed from V and 6 bases from J, the gap between germline ends came to 22 bases. The CDR3, as DNA: TGCGCCAGCAGCTGGACTGGCGGGATCGGGTCTTCCGAGCAGTACTTC. This encodes CASSWTGGIGSSEQYF.

This chain connects TRBV6-5 to TRBJ1-4, with no clear D. The CDR3 contains 13 residues. Germline V CDR1 and CDR2: MNHEY, SVGAGI. Trimming cost V 7 bases and J 2 bases, with 8 bases left between them. This chain's CDR3 is CASIDSTNEKLFF. CDR3 sequence (DNA): TGTGCCAGCATCGATAGTACTAATGAAAAACTGTTTTTT.

This clone was seen once. The chain uses TRBV7-9 and TRBJ1-1; TRBD1 aligns across 9 bases. The V and J ends lost 4 bases and 1 base, in that order; junction bases with no gene match: 4. Germline-derived CDR1 and CDR2 are SEHNR and FQNEAQ (reference sequence). This CDR3 region has 15 residues. CDR3 nucleotide sequence: TGTGCCAGCAGCTCGGGACAGGGCTGGAACACTGAAGCTTTCTTT. It is translated as CASSSGQGWNTEAFF.